The clone carrying this T cell receptor beta chain occurred many times. The sample is drawn from a study of T cells after yellow fever vaccination. TCRdb itself ran the 5' RACE reads through MiXCR, one entry per CDR3 protein. Among 150,000 to 200,000 distinct CDR3 sequences, approximately 6.2% were seen once, and the ten largest hold 2.9%. This CDR3 spans 15 amino acids. Germline lookup yields CDR1 LGHNA and CDR2 YNFKEQ. Trimming removed 2 bases at V and 3 bases at J, with 11 bases between. This chain links TRBV4-2 with TRBJ2-1; tentatively, D is TRBD2 (7 bases). This receptor was identified in a man aged 18-30 years who received the YFV17D yellow fever vaccine. Source: CD4+ T cells sorted from PBMCs, taken on the day of the first yellow fever vaccination. This CDR3 reads CASSQRGGDYNEQFF. Written as DNA, the CDR3 is TGTGCCAGCAGCCAAAGGGGGGGGGACTACAATGAGCAGTTCTTC.